One sample yielded the 31 T cell receptor beta chains listed below, sequenced in a study of cytomegalovirus exposure and HLA in healthy donors. The PCR made use of 60 Vbeta and 13 Jbeta primers. Sequencing was performed with immunoSEQ multiplex PCR; in TCRdb, only in-frame clones are kept and a portion is missing. The data hold some 200,000 clones, with roughly 9.4% observed a single time. Sequenced sample: PBMCs. Receptor source: a woman in her twenties or thirties in good health and CMV-seropositive.

The chain recombines TRBV15 with TRBJ1-2; D is unresolved. The V end lost 1 base, the J end lost 5 bases, and 14 bases lay between the germline ends. CDR3 size: 15 residues. Looked up from germline, CDR1 is LNHNV and CDR2 is YYDKDF (reference sequence). CDR3 in DNA: TGTGCCACCAGCAGAGCCGGGGTATTAGCGTATGGCTACACCTTC. Translated, it gives CATSRAGVLAYGYTF.

V gene TRBV5-5 combines with J gene TRBJ2-3; 10 bases match TRBD1. The CDR3 spans 16 residues. The ends lost 4 bases at V and 6 bases at J; junction bases unmatched: 11. In germline, CDR1 is SGHKS, CDR2 YYEKEE (reference sequence). The CDR3 spells CASSPLTGTGVDTQYF. CDR3 bases: TGTGCCAGCAGCCCCCTGACCGGGACAGGGGTGGATACGCAGTATTTT. The entire variable domain, with the rest obtained from reference TRBV5-5 and TRBJ2-3, is as follows: DAGVTQSPTHLIKTRGQQVTLRCSPISGHKSVSWYQQVLGQGPQFIFQYYEKEERGRGNFPDRFSARQFPNYSSELNVNALLLGDSALYLCASSPLTGTGVDTQYFGPGTRLTVL.

This clone occurred a few times. The chain recombines TRBV27 with TRBJ1-1; D ambiguous. The CDR3 is 14 amino acids. The V end was cut by 4 bases, the J end by 3 bases, with 12 bases between. Germline CDR1 and CDR2: MNHEY and SMNVEV (reference sequence). CDR3 DNA sequence: TGTGCCAGCAGTTCCAGAGAGAGGGACACTGAAGCTTTCTTT. As protein: CASSSRERDTEAFF.

The chain uses TRBV5-6 and TRBJ1-1; TRBD1 might be the D (6 bases). Germline CDR1 is SGHDT and CDR2 is YYEEEE. V was shortened by 3 bases and J by 9 bases, with 21 bases between the two germline ends. The CDR3 sequence is 15 residues long. The CDR3 sequence is CASSSSPGGQEKAFF. The DNA of the CDR3 is TGTGCCAGCAGCTCCTCCCCGGGGGGGCAGGAAAAAGCTTTCTTT.

This clone was observed a few times. J is TRBJ1-6 and V is TRBV5-6; D ambiguous. This CDR3 comprises 15 residues. Germline CDR1 SGHDT, CDR2 YYEEEE. Trimming left V 2 bases short and J 7 bases short, with 13 bases between. In DNA form, the CDR3 reads TGTGCCAGCAGCTTACAAAACCTAGGCAATTCACCCCTCCACTTT. Its translation is CASSLQNLGNSPLHF.

This clone was recorded a few times. V and J are TRBV7-3 and TRBJ1-1; maybe TRBD1 (6 bases). There are 13 residues in the CDR3. Germline V lookup: CDR1 SGHTA, CDR2 FQGTGA. V lost 4 bases to trimming and J lost 1 base, with 7 bases between them. The CDR3 nucleotides are TGTGCCAGCAGCTCGACAGGGAACACTGAAGCTTTCTTT. Translated, it gives CASSSTGNTEAFF.

This clone has only a few counts. This chain's CDR3 is CASSYTITGELFF. Written as DNA, the CDR3 is TGTGCCAGCAGCTATACAATCACCGGGGAGCTGTTTTTT. The rearrangement links TRBV5-4 to TRBJ2-2; D is uncertain. Trimming left V 3 bases short and J 4 bases short, with 7 bases between. Germline loops: CDR1 SGHNT, CDR2 YYREEE (reference sequence). This CDR3 has 13 residues.

The rearrangement joins TRBV18 to TRBJ2-7; the match to TRBD2 covers 7 bases. CDR1 is KGHSH, CDR2 LQKENI, per germline. The trim removed 4 bases at V and 4 bases at J, leaving 7 bases unmatched. The CDR3 spans 14 residues. CDR3 nucleotide sequence: TGTGCCAGCTCACTTACTAGCGATGGGTACGAGCAGTACTTC. This codes for CASSLTSDGYEQYF.

This chain links TRBV9 with TRBJ1-1, with D perhaps TRBD1 (6 bases). V was clipped by 3 bases and J by 2 bases, with 8 bases between them. The CDR3 contains 13 residues. The germline gives CDR1 SGDLS, CDR2 YYNGEE. The CDR3 bases are TGTGCCAGCAGCGGACAGGTCAACACTGAAGCTTTCTTT. Encoded protein: CASSGQVNTEAFF.

In its sample, this clone was seen a few times. The chain recombines TRBV7-2 with TRBJ2-7; a weak D match, TRBD2 (5 bases). In germline, CDR1 is SGHTA, CDR2 FQGNSA. The CDR3 is made up of 15 amino acids. With 1 base removed from V and 5 bases from J, the gap between germline ends came to 15 bases. The chain's CDR3 is CASSLVSGLHNEQYF. In DNA, the CDR3 is TGTGCCAGCAGCTTAGTTTCTGGACTCCATAACGAGCAGTACTTC.

This clone was counted a few times. This chain links TRBV19 with TRBJ2-5; D possibly corresponds to TRBD1 (6 bases). V dropped 5 bases and J dropped 0 bases, with 10 bases sitting between them. Germline V gives CDR1 LNHDA, CDR2 SQIVND (reference sequence). The CDR3 runs 14 residues. The CDR3 DNA sequence: TGTGCCAGTAGTTTCAGGGGATACCAAGAGACCCAGTACTTC. As protein: CASSFRGYQETQYF.

This clone was detected only a few times. The V gene is TRBV5-6, the J gene TRBJ1-1; perhaps TRBD1 as D (6 bases). From germline, CDR1 is SGHDT and CDR2 YYEEEE. The CDR3 consists of 17 residues. V was shortened by 0 bases and J by 1 base, with 16 bases between the two germline ends. In nucleotides, the CDR3 is TGTGCCAGCAGCTTGGCGGTTTACAGGGCCCCGAACACTGAAGCTTTCTTT. Protein product: CASSLAVYRAPNTEAFF.

The chain has TRBV30 and TRBJ2-5; tentatively, D is TRBD1 (6 bases). The CDR3 loop spans 14 amino acids. CDR1 and CDR2 (germline): GTSNPN, SVGIG (reference sequence). V lost 7 bases and J lost 7, with 22 bases in between. The CDR3 DNA reads as TGTGCCTACGCCCTGGGGTGGGGGCCGGGGACCCAGTACTTC. Translating it yields CAYALGWGPGTQYF.

The genes are TRBV5-1 and TRBJ1-1; 7 bases are shared with TRBD1. The trim removed 4 bases at V and 6 bases at J, leaving 12 bases unmatched. The CDR3 spans 15 residues. Per germline, CDR1 SGHRS and CDR2 YFSETQ. The CDR3 sequence is CASSPRQGLGSEAFF. In DNA form, the CDR3 reads TGCGCCAGCAGCCCGAGACAGGGCCTGGGATCTGAAGCTTTCTTT.

The rearrangement links TRBV9 to TRBJ2-2, with D perhaps TRBD1 (5 bases). Germline V gene lookup returns CDR1 SGDLS and CDR2 YYNGEE. This CDR3 comprises 13 residues. The V and J ends lost 7 bases and 7 bases respectively, with 14 bases between them. CDR3 bases: TGTGCCAGCGCCCTGCAAGGGGTCGGGGAGCTGTTTTTT. This sequence encodes CASALQGVGELFF.

This clone turned up a few times. This rearrangement joins TRBV6-1 to TRBJ1-4, with 10 bases fitting TRBD1. Germline V lookup: CDR1 MNHNS, CDR2 SASEGT. V shed 2 bases, J shed 4 bases, and the junction held 10 bases outside the gene matches. The CDR3 extends over 18 amino acids. The CDR3 nucleotides are TGTGCCAGCAGTGAATTCTTCAGGACAGGGGGAGGTAATGAAAAACTGTTTTTT. It encodes CASSEFFRTGGGNEKLFF.

The table lists this clone with a few counts. This chain links TRBV2 with TRBJ2-5; 7 bases match TRBD2. Germline V gene data show CDR1 as SNHLY and CDR2 as FYNNEI. The CDR3 runs to 14 residues. The trim removed 2 bases at V and 5 bases at J, leaving 5 bases unmatched. This CDR3 reads CASSEFPGRETQYF. The CDR3 DNA reads TGTGCCAGCAGTGAATTTCCCGGGAGGGAGACCCAGTACTTC.

The chain recombines TRBV2 with TRBJ1-6, with D possibly being TRBD1 (5 bases). CDR3 length: 16 residues. Trimming pared 5 bases from V and 4 bases from J, leaving 15 bases between. CDR1 is SNHLY, CDR2 FYNNEI, per germline. The CDR3 DNA reads as TGTGCCAGCAGTCTAGACGGGGGGGTATATAATTCACCCCTCCACTTT. Encoded protein: CASSLDGGVYNSPLHF. Full variable domain (rest looked up from reference TRBV2 and TRBJ1-6): EPEVTQTPSHQVTQMGQEVILRCVPISNHLYFYWYRQILGQKVEFLVSFYNNEISEKSEIFDDQFSVERPDGSNFTLKIRSTKLEDSAMYFCASSLDGGVYNSPLHFGNGTRLTVT.

This chain links TRBV19 with TRBJ1-5; D not resolved. Germline V gene sequence: CDR1 LNHDA, CDR2 SQIVND (reference sequence). This CDR3 has 15 amino acids. The V and J ends lost 3 bases and 1 base respectively, with 10 bases between them. CDR3 in amino acids: CASSMRGRSNQPQHF. In nucleotides, the CDR3 is TGTGCCAGTAGTATGCGAGGGAGAAGCAATCAGCCCCAGCATTTT. The whole variable domain, remainder taken from reference TRBV19 and TRBJ1-5, is DGGITQSPKYLFRKEGQNVTLSCEQNLNHDAMYWYRQDPGQGLRLIYYSQIVNDFQKGDIAEGYSVSREKKESFPLTVTSAQKNPTAFYLCASSMRGRSNQPQHFGDGTRLSIL.

The chain links TRBV5-6 to TRBJ2-5, with a weak D call TRBD2 (6 bases). CDR1 and CDR2 (germline): SGHDT, YYEEEE. V lost 1 base and J lost 10, with 26 bases in between. The CDR3 consists of 17 residues. The DNA of the CDR3 is TGTGCCAGCAGCTTGTGGTTGCTAGCGAAAACTCCATGGGACCAGTACTTC. Its protein product is CASSLWLLAKTPWDQYF.

The V call is TRBV30, the J call TRBJ1-4, with D hard to call. The CDR3 extends over 11 amino acids. The germline V and J ends were trimmed by 0 bases and 14 bases, with 10 bases remaining between them. Germline lookup yields CDR1 GTSNPN and CDR2 SVGIG (reference sequence). CDR3 DNA sequence: TGTGCCTGGAGTGTACAGACGTGGCTGTTTTTT. The encoded protein is CAWSVQTWLFF. Full variable domain (missing parts from reference TRBV30 and TRBJ1-4): SQTIHQWPATLVQPVGSPLSLECTVEGTSNPNLYWYRQAAGRGLQLLFYSVGIGQISSEVPQNLSASRPQDRQFILSSKKLLLSDSGFYLCAWSVQTWLFFGSGTQLSVL.

This clone was counted between two and nine times. This chain uses TRBV29-1 with TRBJ1-2; tentatively, D is TRBD1 (6 bases). Trimming stripped 2 bases from V and 4 bases from J, with 17 bases between. This CDR3 has 15 residues. Germline-derived CDR1 and CDR2 are SQVTM and ANQGSEA. The CDR3 reads CSVETLQGDSYGYTF. Here the CDR3 DNA reads TGCAGCGTTGAAACCTTACAGGGTGATTCCTATGGCTACACCTTC.

This clone appeared a few times. The V and J genes are TRBV5-1 and TRBJ2-7; TRBD1 matches 11 bases. The germline V gene has CDR1 SGHRS and CDR2 YFSETQ. The CDR3 contains 14 residues. The V segment lost 3 bases and the J segment 12 bases; nucleotides outside the gene matches: 11. The CDR3 loop is CASSSTGTGGSWYF. Here the CDR3 DNA reads TGCGCCAGCAGCTCAACCGGGACAGGGGGTAGTTGGTACTTC. Full variable domain (outside the CDR3, taken from reference TRBV5-1 and TRBJ2-7): KAGVTQTPRYLIKTRGQQVTLSCSPISGHRSVSWYQQTPGQGLQFLFEYFSETQRNKGNFPGRFSGRQFSNSRSEMNVSTLELGDSALYLCASSSTGTGGSWYFGPGTRLTVT.

This clone was seen a handful of times. The V gene is TRBV2, the J gene TRBJ1-2, with D perhaps TRBD1 (5 bases). V gave up 2 bases and J gave up 7 bases, with 11 bases separating them. The germline V gene has CDR1 SNHLY and CDR2 FYNNEI. CDR3 length equals 13 residues. CDR3 nucleotides: TGTGCCAGCAGTGAACGGCAGGGCTCTGGCTACACCTTC. Protein product: CASSERQGSGYTF.

The CDR3 is CASSEDFRVNTEAFF. The CDR3 DNA reads as TGTGCCAGCAGTGAAGATTTCAGGGTGAACACTGAAGCTTTCTTT. The V gene is TRBV2, the J gene TRBJ1-1; D is possibly TRBD1 (5 bases). There are 15 residues in the CDR3. V dropped 1 base and J dropped 0 bases, with 9 bases sitting between them. Germline values: CDR1 SNHLY, CDR2 FYNNEI.

This clone was seen a handful of times. The chain joins TRBV11-3 to TRBJ2-2, with TRBD1 matching over 7 bases. The J segment lost 4 bases and the V segment lost 5 bases, leaving 4 bases of the junction unmatched. This CDR3 comprises 14 residues. Germline V CDR1 and CDR2: SGHNT, YENEEA. The CDR3 DNA sequence: TGTGCCAGCAGCCAGGGGGACGGCACCGGGGAGCTGTTTTTT. This gives the protein CASSQGDGTGELFF.

This clone was seen a few times. This chain links TRBV15 with TRBJ2-5; 9 bases map to TRBD1. CDR1 LNHNV and CDR2 YYDKDF come from the germline V gene (reference sequence). V shed 0 bases, J shed 4 bases, and the junction held 6 bases outside the gene matches. The CDR3 covers 16 residues. The CDR3 loop is CATSRDPGTGRETQYF. CDR3 in DNA: TGTGCCACCAGCAGAGATCCCGGGACAGGGCGAGAGACCCAGTACTTC.

V usage is TRBV10-3 and J usage is TRBJ1-1, with D perhaps matching TRBD1 (6 bases). CDR1 and CDR2 from the germline V gene are ENHRY and SYGVKD. With 5 bases removed from V and 4 bases from J, the gap between germline ends came to 8 bases. The CDR3 is 12 residues long. The CDR3 here is CAISQGSTEAFF. The CDR3, as DNA: TGTGCCATCAGTCAGGGGAGCACTGAAGCTTTCTTT.

There are a few counts of this clone. This rearrangement joins TRBV30 to TRBJ1-3; TRBD1 aligns across 7 bases. V was clipped by 5 bases and J by 0 bases; unmatched bases: 4. From germline, CDR1 is GTSNPN and CDR2 SVGIG (reference sequence). This CDR3 comprises 14 residues. CDR3 region: CAWVQGHSGNTIYF. DNA for the CDR3: TGTGCCTGGGTACAGGGGCACTCTGGAAACACCATATATTTT.

There are a few counts of this clone. V usage is TRBV4-1 and J usage is TRBJ2-7, with TRBD2 matching over 7 bases. With 4 bases clipped from V and 1 base from J, the junction kept 10 bases outside the gene matches. The CDR3 is made up of 16 amino acids. Germline V gene data show CDR1 as MGHRA and CDR2 as YSYEKL. The CDR3 loop is CASSPALAGGSYEQYF. DNA for the CDR3: TGCGCCAGCAGCCCTGCTTTAGCGGGTGGTTCCTACGAGCAGTACTTC.

This rearrangement joins TRBV9 to TRBJ1-1, with 9 bases that match TRBD1. Per germline, CDR1 SGDLS and CDR2 YYNGEE. With 4 bases clipped from V and 7 bases from J, the junction kept 5 bases outside the gene matches. The CDR3 length is 13 residues. The CDR3 DNA is TGTGCCAGCAGCTTTACAGGGGGCGGTGAAGCTTTCTTT. As protein: CASSFTGGGEAFF.